The sequence of this TCR beta chain was determined in a study of monozygotic twins with inflammatory bowel disease (dated by TCRdb to between 2017 and 2020). With regard to the full study: In total, 28 monozygotic twin pairs made up the full study: 19 Danish pairs, all IBD-discordant, plus nine German pairs, of which four were IBD-concordant and five were IBD-discordant. Disease-associated traits were sought mainly through comparisons between IBD patients and their genetically identical healthy co-twins within discordant pairs. Each individual had, on average, about 151 000 unique TCRalpha sequences and 181 000 unique TCRbeta sequences available for analysis. What the authors observed across the whole study: No difference in repertoire similarity was observed between concordant and discordant twins, possibly owing to limited statistical power. A decrease in TCRbeta repertoire diversity, as measured by inverse Simpson index, was observed in IBD patients compared with their healthy co-twins. The analysis was unable to tell apart different T cell subtypes. Compared with healthy twins, IBD patients had fewer clonotypes in common with other individuals, a difference most pronounced in patients showing signs of disease activity. Differing immunosuppressive treatments among patients may have added background noise and inter-individual variability to the repertoires. No single strong signal or clonotype linked to IBD turned up in the results, so the idea that one exists was not supported.

In the case of this clonotype: The antigen this receptor binds is unknown.

The library was prepared using 5' RACE. Preparation of each TCR library used around 3,500 ng of total RNA. For each sample, cDNA synthesis with SMARTScribe reverse transcriptase was split into eight separate reactions. During cDNA synthesis, template switching introduced unique molecular identifiers that contained a 6-nucleotide sample barcode. Amplification of TCRalpha and TCRbeta cDNA involved two nested PCRs of roughly 16 and 10 cycles, and each PCR was followed by bead purification. Before amplification, the cDNA was both treated with uracil DNA-glycosylase and purified with the QIAquick PCR purification kit. The second PCR added Illumina TruSeq-compatible adapters along with sample-specific barcodes. TapeStation and Qubit were used to check library quality and concentration, and approximately 5.5 ng of each library went into the pool. Pooled libraries were sequenced on an Illumina HiSeq2500 single-index Rapid Run with 2 x 100 bp reads and custom sequencing primers. In the paper's pipeline: PCR and sequencing errors were corrected by UMI-based consensus assembly using MiGEC version 1.2.6. MiXCR version 2.1.1 was used to carry out V(D)J alignment, clonotype assembly and CDR3 extraction. Gene usage, clonotype sharing and MAIT/NKT TCR abundance were normalised by analysing the top 1000, 10 000 and 20 000 clonotypes per sample. After downsampling to 27 000 UMIs, diversity was calculated as the inverse Simpson index using the vegan R package. Statistical testing used paired Mann-Whitney U tests on the discordant twin pairs and applied Benjamini-Hochberg correction for multiple testing. After TCRdb reprocessed the reads, each CDR3 protein sequence was kept as one row, without DNA. What appears here as the V and J calls and clone size reflects TCRdb's work, not the paper's. The record for this sample contains around 400,000 distinct CDR3 sequences. Clones ranked in the top ten supply 2% to 3% of the sample.

From a lookup of the germline V gene, CDR1 and CDR2 are SGHDN and FVKESK. Including the terminal cysteine and phenylalanine, the CDR3 comprises 16 residues. Nucleotide data are not available. From each donor, a roughly 2.5 ml peripheral blood sample was drawn into PAXgene tubes and stored at -80 degrees C. Without any T cell sorting, total RNA was extracted from whole blood using the PAXgene blood miRNA kit on an automated QIAcube. Peripheral blood from monozygotic twin pairs who were concordant or discordant for inflammatory bowel disease underwent deep TCRalpha and TCRbeta repertoire profiling using unique molecular barcoding. Smoking habits were recorded for all twin pairs, and each individual was classified as a current, former or never smoker.

The sequencing input was blood. This receptor was obtained from a human donor with ulcerative colitis or Crohn's disease, or a healthy co-twin of an affected twin (not recorded which). This sequence uses TRBV14 and TRBJ2-5; no DNA is available, so the TRBD2 call from TCRdb remains unchecked. CDR3 protein: CASSPLGGRAQETQYF.